The subject of this entry is one T cell receptor beta chain. What it binds is unknown. This sample was taken from a study of T cells after yellow fever vaccination. Regarding the study as a whole: Booster sampling recovered most clones from primary vaccination (roughly 97% CD4, approximately 90% CD8).

CDR1 and CDR2 (germline): KGHSH, LQKENI. The CDR3 loop spans 12 amino acids. Trimming cost V 3 bases and J 3 bases, with 5 bases left between them. TCRdb fed the 5' RACE reads into MiXCR, producing one record per CDR3 protein. The table lists roughly 500,000 distinct CDR3 sequences, roughly 19% of them singletons, with around 15% in the top ten. This TCR derives from a man younger than 40 who received the YFV17D yellow fever vaccine. The V call is TRBV18, the J call TRBJ1-2, with D unclear. This sample comprised PBMCs, obtained 15 days after the yellow fever booster vaccination. CDR3 loop: CASSPLDYGYTF. The CDR3 DNA is TGTGCCAGCTCACCGTTGGACTATGGCTACACCTTC.